The 32 T cell receptor beta chains given below trace back to one sample, sequenced in a study of early T cells in non-severe SARS-CoV-2 infection. Using its own MiXCR run on the 5' RACE reads, TCRdb lists one record per CDR3 protein. The table shows 40,000 to 55,000 distinct CDR3 sequences, with roughly 7% occurring only once. Material for sequencing was whole blood. All receptors come from an adult who was a healthcare worker with PCR-confirmed SARS-CoV-2 infection or an uninfected control (not recorded which).

This clonotype occurred a few times. This sequence joins TRBV28 and TRBJ2-4; D gene uncertain. V dropped 5 bases and J dropped 0 bases, with 17 bases sitting between them. The germline V gene has CDR1 MDHEN and CDR2 SYDVKM. The CDR3 sequence is 17 residues long. The CDR3 here is CASSPQGGRLAKNIQYF. The CDR3 DNA sequence: TGTGCCAGCAGTCCACAAGGTGGCCGACTAGCCAAAAACATTCAGTACTTC.

This clonotype came up a few times. The chain has TRBV12-3 or TRBV12-4 and TRBJ2-4; TRBD1 agrees at 7 bases. This CDR3 comprises 15 residues. V dropped 6 bases and J dropped 8; count of bases not matched to a gene: 13. The CDR3 loop is CASSPTRQGSYIQYF. In nucleotides, the CDR3 is TGTGCCAGCAGCCCCACCCGACAGGGATCATACATTCAGTACTTC.

The V and J genes are TRBV4-2 and TRBJ2-5; perhaps TRBD2 as D (6 bases). The CDR3 sequence is 14 residues long. CDR1 LGHNA and CDR2 YNFKEQ come from the germline V gene. The V end was cut by 4 bases, the J end by 1 base, with 10 bases between. The CDR3 loop reads CASSLTGVQETQYF. In nucleotides, the CDR3 is TGTGCCAGCAGCCTTACGGGGGTCCAAGAGACCCAGTACTTC.

The V call is TRBV28, the J call TRBJ1-5; the match to TRBD1 covers 9 bases. The V gene's germline CDR1 is MDHEN and CDR2 SYDVKM. The CDR3 covers 14 residues. With V trimmed by 6 bases and J by 5 bases, 5 bases remained unmatched. CDR3 sequence reads: CASREGQGHQPQHF. CDR3 bases: TGTGCCAGCAGGGAGGGACAGGGACATCAGCCCCAGCATTTT.

This clonotype was detected a few times. The chain employs TRBV2 and TRBJ2-3, with no clear D. This CDR3 spans 16 amino acids. V lost 5 bases and J lost 0, with 15 bases in between. Looked up from germline, CDR1 is SNHLY and CDR2 is FYNNEI. The CDR3 loop reads CASSIKLSASTDTQYF. For the CDR3, the DNA is TGTGCCAGCAGTATAAAGCTAAGCGCTAGCACAGATACGCAGTATTTT.

V gene TRBV6-5 combines with J gene TRBJ1-1, with D unresolved. V gave up 6 bases and J gave up 3 bases, with 11 bases separating them. The length of the CDR3 is 13 residues. CDR1 and CDR2 from the germline V gene are MNHEY and SVGAGI. CDR3 amino acids: CASSSREDTEAFF. Here the CDR3 DNA reads TGTGCCAGCAGCTCGAGGGAGGACACTGAAGCTTTCTTT.

This clonotype was counted a few times. The chain joins TRBV11-2 to TRBJ2-1; TRBD2 agrees at 10 bases. In germline, CDR1 is SGHAT, CDR2 FQNNGV. With V trimmed by 5 bases and J by 6 bases, 7 bases remained unmatched. CDR3 length equals 15 residues. The CDR3 reads CASSRPSGGPNEQFF. CDR3 DNA sequence: TGTGCCAGCAGCAGACCTAGCGGGGGCCCCAATGAGCAGTTCTTC. The entire variable domain, with the rest obtained from reference TRBV11-2 and TRBJ2-1, is as follows: EAGVAQSPRYKIIEKRQSVAFWCNPISGHATLYWYQQILGQGPKLLIQFQNNGVVDDSQLPKDRFSAERLKGVDSTLKIQPAKLEDSAVYLCASSRPSGGPNEQFFGPGTRLTVL.

This clonotype was seen more than once but under ten times. This sequence joins TRBV28 and TRBJ2-1, with 8 bases that match TRBD1. Germline V gene lookup returns CDR1 MDHEN and CDR2 SYDVKM. The CDR3 sequence is 15 residues long. The ends lost 5 bases at V and 0 bases at J; junction bases unmatched: 3. The CDR3 DNA reads as TGTGCCAGCAGTACAGGGGGGAGCTCCTACAATGAGCAGTTCTTC. Translated: CASSTGGSSYNEQFF.

This clonotype was recorded a few times. The CDR3 DNA reads as TGTGCCAGCAGCATGGGCGGACGGGAACCGCTACAAGAGACCCAGTACTTC. It encodes CASSMGGREPLQETQYF. The chain has TRBV21-1 and TRBJ2-5; the table assigns TRBD2, which was not confirmed against the DNA. TRBV21-1 is a pseudogene. The CDR3 is 17 amino acids.

This clonotype was observed at least ten times. The gene calls are TRBV3-1 and TRBJ2-1; D unresolved. Trimming shortened V by 1 base and J by 1 base, and 11 bases separated the two germline ends. CDR1 and CDR2 (germline): LGHDT, YNNKEL (reference sequence). The CDR3 extends over 16 amino acids. CDR3 nucleotides: TGTGCCAGCAGCCAAGTACGACTGACGTCCTACAATGAGCAGTTCTTC. Its translation: CASSQVRLTSYNEQFF.

V usage is TRBV6-2 or TRBV6-3 and J usage is TRBJ1-1; a possible D gene is TRBD1 (5 bases). Germline CDR1 reads MNHEY; CDR2 reads SVGEGT. With 7 bases removed from V and 5 bases from J, the gap between germline ends came to 17 bases. The CDR3 extends over 14 amino acids. CDR3 in amino acids: CASIHRGGETEAFF. In nucleotides, the CDR3 is TGTGCCAGCATTCACCGGGGGGGTGAAACTGAAGCTTTCTTT.

This clonotype was recorded a few times. This chain connects TRBV20-1 to TRBJ2-4; no firm D call. CDR3 length: 13 residues. Trimming removed 6 bases at V and 1 base at J, with 10 bases between. Germline assignment: CDR1 DFQATT and CDR2 SNEGSKA (reference sequence). CDR3 amino acids: CSADQRAKNIQYF. DNA of the CDR3: TGCAGTGCCGACCAGAGGGCCAAAAACATTCAGTACTTC.

There are a few counts of this clonotype. The rearrangement joins TRBV7-9 to TRBJ2-3, with D perhaps matching TRBD1 (6 bases). The germline V gene has CDR1 SEHNR and CDR2 FQNEAQ (reference sequence). This CDR3 is built from 13 residues. Trimming left V 4 bases short and J 6 bases short, with 11 bases between. This CDR3 reads CASSSSGVDTQYF. The CDR3 DNA reads as TGTGCCAGCAGCTCCTCAGGGGTGGATACGCAGTATTTT.

V usage is TRBV20-1 and J usage is TRBJ2-3; 16 bases align to TRBD2. The CDR3 contains 17 residues. The trim removed 8 bases at V and 5 bases at J, leaving 13 bases unmatched. Germline assignment: CDR1 DFQATT and CDR2 SNEGSKA (reference sequence). The DNA of the CDR3 is TGCAGTACCCGCCCGGGACTAGCGGGGGGGCCACAAGATACGCAGTATTTT. It yields the protein CSTRPGLAGGPQDTQYF.

The sample holds many counts of this clonotype. V is TRBV19 and J is TRBJ2-2; a weak D match, TRBD1 (6 bases). Germline V gene lookup returns CDR1 LNHDA and CDR2 SQIVND (reference sequence). The CDR3 contains 14 residues. V lost 4 bases to trimming and J lost 3 bases, with 9 bases between them. The DNA of the CDR3 is TGTGCCAGTAGTAGGGACATCGACACCGGGGAGCTGTTTTTT. This codes for CASSRDIDTGELFF.

This clonotype was counted between two and nine times. This chain links TRBV29-1 with TRBJ2-1; D uncertain. The V end lost 3 bases, the J end lost 2 bases, and 14 bases lay between the germline ends. Germline values: CDR1 SQVTM, CDR2 ANQGSEA. The CDR3 has 15 residues. The CDR3 here is CSVDIWGYTYNEQFF. The CDR3 nucleotides read TGCAGCGTTGATATCTGGGGATATACCTACAATGAGCAGTTCTTC.

This clonotype was observed at least ten times. CDR3 in amino acids: CSASKGGGETQYF. DNA for the CDR3: TGCAGTGCTAGTAAAGGGGGGGGAGAGACCCAGTACTTC. The chain couples TRBV20-1 to TRBJ2-5, with D tentatively TRBD2 (7 bases). CDR3 length equals 13 residues. V lost 3 bases to trimming and J lost 4 bases, with 12 bases between them. The germline V gene has CDR1 DFQATT and CDR2 SNEGSKA (reference sequence).

This clonotype has ten or more counts. V usage is TRBV10-3 and J usage is TRBJ1-1, with 10 bases lining up with TRBD1. Germline assignment: CDR1 ENHRY and CDR2 SYGVKD. Trimming took 6 bases from V and 10 from J; bases not matched to a gene: 11. The CDR3 is made up of 14 amino acids. CDR3 coding DNA: TGTGCCATCAGACCCGGGACAGGGGAAATCGGAGCTTTCTTT. Translating gives CAIRPGTGEIGAFF.

Relative to its sample, this clonotype is medium-sized (0.01 to 0.1%). This chain connects TRBV29-1 to TRBJ1-2; the match to TRBD1 covers 7 bases. V dropped 7 bases and J dropped 12; count of bases not matched to a gene: 11. Germline V gene data show CDR1 as SQVTM and CDR2 as ANQGSEA. This CDR3 contains 11 residues. The CDR3 loop is CSAKTTGVDTF. The CDR3 DNA sequence: TGCAGCGCAAAGACAACAGGGGTGGACACCTTC.

This clonotype was recorded many times. CDR3 nucleotides: TGCGCCAGCAGCCAAGCCCCTTGGGGTAGCGGGGACTTGGATGAGCAGTTCTTC. Translated: CASSQAPWGSGDLDEQFF. The chain joins TRBV4-1 to TRBJ2-1, with 8 nucleotides matching TRBD2. From germline, CDR1 is MGHRA and CDR2 YSYEKL. The CDR3 has 18 amino acids. Trimming at V came to 1 base and at J to 8 bases, leaving 16 bases not matched to a gene.

This clonotype came up a few times. V usage is TRBV2 and J usage is TRBJ2-3; 9 positions match TRBD2. The CDR3 loop spans 20 amino acids. After removal of 5 bases from V and 6 bases from J, the junction contained 24 bases not matched to a gene. Germline values: CDR1 SNHLY, CDR2 FYNNEI. CDR3: CASSPKPRPLTSGPSDTQYF. CDR3 bases: TGTGCCAGCAGTCCGAAACCCCGCCCGTTGACTAGCGGCCCCTCCGATACGCAGTATTTT.

This clonotype was counted between two and nine times. The V gene is TRBV29-1, the J gene TRBJ2-3; the D is unclear. Germline CDR1 and CDR2: SQVTM and ANQGSEA. The V and J ends lost 8 bases and 2 bases respectively, with 14 bases between them. This CDR3 is 13 amino acids long. The DNA for the CDR3 is TGCAGCCTTGGAAAAGGATTCACAGATACGCAGTATTTT. Amino acids: CSLGKGFTDTQYF.

V and J are TRBV6-5 and TRBJ2-3; the D is unclear. Trimming shortened V by 8 bases and J by 4 bases, and 13 bases separated the two germline ends. Germline V lookup: CDR1 MNHEY, CDR2 SVGAGI. The CDR3 loop spans 13 amino acids. The CDR3 region has the DNA TGTGCCAGCGCCAGGAGAGGCGCAGATACGCAGTATTTT. It specifies CASARRGADTQYF.

V is TRBV29-1 and J is TRBJ2-3, with 7 bases fitting TRBD2. Trimming cost V 5 bases and J 4 bases; bases outside gene matches: 3. There are 12 residues in the CDR3. Germline V CDR1 and CDR2: SQVTM, ANQGSEA. The CDR3 region has the DNA TGCAGCGTTCGACTAGCTGCAGATACGCAGTATTTT. Its protein product is CSVRLAADTQYF.

This clonotype was seen ten or more times. The chain uses TRBV3-1 and TRBJ1-2, with D hard to call. The V gene's germline CDR1 is LGHDT and CDR2 YNNKEL (reference sequence). The CDR3 length is 14 residues. Trimming removed 2 bases from V and 7 bases from J, with 14 bases in between. The CDR3 DNA reads TGTGCCAGCAGCCAAATTGGCCAGACGGGTGGCTACACCTTC. It specifies CASSQIGQTGGYTF.

A remark on this clonotype: The junction shows a germline mismatch at one end, possibly a read error. The chain joins TRBV10-1 to TRBJ2-6, with D possibly being TRBD1 or TRBD2 (5 bases each). Germline V gene sequence: CDR1 WNHNN, CDR2 SYGVQD (reference sequence). The CDR3 totals 18 residues. The CDR3 is CARSATGTEGSGANVLTF. The CDR3 DNA follows: TGCGCCAGAAGTGCGACCGGGACGGAAGGCTCTGGGGCCAACGTCCTGACTTTC.

This clonotype has a handful of counts. This CDR3 is CASSSGTGYNEQFF. CDR3 DNA sequence: TGTGCCAGCAGTTCCGGGACAGGGTACAATGAGCAGTTCTTC. This chain connects TRBV27 to TRBJ2-1; 9 bases are a match to TRBD1. V shed 4 bases, J shed 4 bases, and the junction held 2 bases outside the gene matches. This CDR3 comprises 14 residues. Per the germline V gene, CDR1 is MNHEY and CDR2 is SMNVEV (reference sequence).

This chain uses TRBV6-1 with TRBJ1-6; 11 positions match TRBD1. From germline, CDR1 is MNHNS and CDR2 SASEGT. V was pared by 0 bases and J by 8 bases, with 3 bases of the junction left unmatched. The CDR3 is made up of 16 amino acids. The CDR3 is CASSEADRGLDSPLHF. The CDR3 DNA follows: TGTGCCAGCAGTGAAGCGGACAGGGGGCTAGATTCACCCCTCCACTTT.

In its sample, this clonotype was seen many times. The gene calls are TRBV25-1 and TRBJ2-2; 9 bases are shared with TRBD1. The CDR3 extends over 16 amino acids. The germline V gene encodes CDR1 MGHDK and CDR2 SYGVNS. V lost 2 bases, J lost 1 base, and 2 bases stayed unmatched. As DNA, the CDR3 is TGTGCCAGCAGTGAACTGGGACAGGGGAACACCGGGGAGCTGTTTTTT. This gives the protein CASSELGQGNTGELFF.

The chain is built from TRBV7-2 and TRBJ2-3; 7 bases are a match to TRBD1. V shed 4 bases, J shed 6 bases, and the junction held 4 bases outside the gene matches. CDR1 is SGHTA, CDR2 FQGNSA, per germline. The CDR3 is 13 amino acids. The CDR3: CASSSQGKDTQYF. CDR3 nucleotide sequence: TGTGCCAGCAGCTCACAGGGGAAGGATACGCAGTATTTT.

This clonotype was seen a handful of times. The V gene is TRBV15, the J gene TRBJ1-2; no clear D gene. CDR3 length: 12 amino acids. Germline lookup yields CDR1 LNHNV and CDR2 YYDKDF (reference sequence). Deletions cut 5 bases from V and 3 bases from J, with 7 bases between. Here the CDR3 reads CATSVNYYGYTF. CDR3 DNA: TGTGCCACCAGCGTAAACTACTATGGCTACACCTTC.

This clonotype has a handful of counts. The rearrangement links TRBV29-1 to TRBJ1-4; D unclear. This CDR3 has 11 amino acids. Germline-derived CDR1 and CDR2 are SQVTM and ANQGSEA. Trimming removed 6 bases from V and 6 bases from J, with 8 bases in between. The CDR3 here is CSVGSHEKLFF. CDR3 sequence (DNA): TGCAGCGTCGGTTCCCATGAAAAACTGTTTTTT.